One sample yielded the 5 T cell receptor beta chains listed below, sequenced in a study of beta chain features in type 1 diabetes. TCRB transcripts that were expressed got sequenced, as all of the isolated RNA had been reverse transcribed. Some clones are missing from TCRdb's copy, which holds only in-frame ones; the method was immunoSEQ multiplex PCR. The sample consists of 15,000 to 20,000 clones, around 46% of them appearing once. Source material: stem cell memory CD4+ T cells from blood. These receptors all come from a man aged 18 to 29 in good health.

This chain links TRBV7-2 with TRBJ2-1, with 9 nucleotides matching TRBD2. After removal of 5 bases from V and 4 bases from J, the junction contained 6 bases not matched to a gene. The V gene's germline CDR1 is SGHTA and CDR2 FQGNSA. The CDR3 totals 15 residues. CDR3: CASSGGGAAYNEQFF. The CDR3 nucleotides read TGTGCCAGCAGCGGCGGGGGGGCCGCGTACAATGAGCAGTTCTTC.

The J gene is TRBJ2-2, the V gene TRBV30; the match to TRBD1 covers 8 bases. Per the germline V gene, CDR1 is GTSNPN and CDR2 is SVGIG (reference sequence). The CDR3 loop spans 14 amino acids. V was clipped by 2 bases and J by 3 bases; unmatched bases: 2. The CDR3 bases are TGTGCCTGGAGTCCGACAGGGGACACCGGGGAGCTGTTTTTT. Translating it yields CAWSPTGDTGELFF. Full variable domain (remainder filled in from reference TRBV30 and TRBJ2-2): SQTIHQWPATLVQPVGSPLSLECTVEGTSNPNLYWYRQAAGRGLQLLFYSVGIGQISSEVPQNLSASRPQDRQFILSSKKLLLSDSGFYLCAWSPTGDTGELFFGEGSRLTVL.

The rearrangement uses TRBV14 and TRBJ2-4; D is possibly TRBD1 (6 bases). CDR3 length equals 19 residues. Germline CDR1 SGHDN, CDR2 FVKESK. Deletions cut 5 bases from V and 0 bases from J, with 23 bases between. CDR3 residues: CASSEALDSRILAKNIQYF. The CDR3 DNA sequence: TGTGCCAGCAGCGAGGCCTTGGACAGTCGAATCCTAGCCAAAAACATTCAGTACTTC.

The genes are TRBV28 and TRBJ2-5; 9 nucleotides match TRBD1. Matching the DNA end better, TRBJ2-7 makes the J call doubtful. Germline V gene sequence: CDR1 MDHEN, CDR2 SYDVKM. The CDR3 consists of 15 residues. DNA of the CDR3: TGTGCCAGCGGACTCACTGGGACAGGGACGGACGAGCAGTACTTC. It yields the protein CASGLTGTGTDEQYF.

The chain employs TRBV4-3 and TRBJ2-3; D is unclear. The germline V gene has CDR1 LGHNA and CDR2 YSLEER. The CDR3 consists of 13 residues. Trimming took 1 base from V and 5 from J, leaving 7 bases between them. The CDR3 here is CASSQVPGDTQYF. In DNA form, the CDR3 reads TGCGCCAGCAGCCAAGTTCCGGGAGATACGCAGTATTTT.